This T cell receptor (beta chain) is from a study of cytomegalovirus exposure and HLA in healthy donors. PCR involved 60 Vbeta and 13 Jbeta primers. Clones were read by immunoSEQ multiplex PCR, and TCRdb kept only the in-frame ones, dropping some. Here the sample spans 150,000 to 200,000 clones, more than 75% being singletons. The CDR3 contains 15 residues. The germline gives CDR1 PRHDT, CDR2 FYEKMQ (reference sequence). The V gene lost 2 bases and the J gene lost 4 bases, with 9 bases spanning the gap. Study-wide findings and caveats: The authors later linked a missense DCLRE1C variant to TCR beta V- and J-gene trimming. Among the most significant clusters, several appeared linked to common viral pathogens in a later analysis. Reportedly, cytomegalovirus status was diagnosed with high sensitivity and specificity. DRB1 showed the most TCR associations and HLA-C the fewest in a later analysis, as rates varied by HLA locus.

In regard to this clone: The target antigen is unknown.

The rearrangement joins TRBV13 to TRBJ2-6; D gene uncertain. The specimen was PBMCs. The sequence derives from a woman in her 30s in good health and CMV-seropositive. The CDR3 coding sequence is TGTGCCAGCAGCTTACCATTCCGGGGGGCCAACGTCCTGACTTTC. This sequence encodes CASSLPFRGANVLTF. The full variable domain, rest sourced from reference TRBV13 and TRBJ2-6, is AAGVIQSPRHLIKEKRETATLKCYPIPRHDTVYWYQQGPGQDPQFLISFYEKMQSDKGSIPDRFSAQQFSDYHSELNMSSLELGDSALYFCASSLPFRGANVLTFGAGSRLTVL.